The rows below give T cell receptor beta chains drawn from one sample of a study of blood T cell repertoires in COVID-19. Generated by immunoSEQ multiplex PCR, the TCRdb table keeps only in-frame clones and is missing some. The table has tens of thousands of clones, roughly 89% seen once; the top ten hold 1.5% to 2.5%. Sequenced material: peripheral blood. The receptor source for this set is a man aged 25-45 years with acute or convalescent COVID-19. Both conserved end residues are part of each CDR3. Fields, in order: D gene, V gene, CDR3 length, CDR3 protein. The D gene is left open where the match is weak.

D gene: TRBD1; V gene: TRBV29-1; CDR3 length: 13; CDR3 protein: CSVGADRAYGYTF
D gene: -; V gene: TRBV28; CDR3 length: 14; CDR3 protein: CASSSATQNYGYTF
D gene: TRBD2; V gene: TRBV9; CDR3 length: 17; CDR3 protein: CASSLRLAGGPINEQFF
D gene: TRBD1; V gene: TRBV5-6; CDR3 length: 17; CDR3 protein: CASSQRSTGQNNQPQHF
D gene: TRBD1; V gene: TRBV19; CDR3 length: 13; CDR3 protein: CASRGTDSYEQYF
D gene: TRBD2; V gene: TRBV2; CDR3 length: 16; CDR3 protein: CASRGTSSRSYNEQFF
D gene: -; V gene: TRBV13; CDR3 length: 14; CDR3 protein: CASSLAARRDGYTF
D gene: TRBD1; V gene: TRBV7-8; CDR3 length: 15; CDR3 protein: CASSLAGQGGSPLHF
D gene: -; V gene: TRBV2; CDR3 length: 15; CDR3 protein: CASRQRQQTKNIQYF
D gene: -; V gene: TRBV7-2; CDR3 length: 14; CDR3 protein: CASSPSGEGEKLFF
D gene: -; V gene: TRBV25-1; CDR3 length: 13; CDR3 protein: CASSSRGADTQYF
D gene: -; V gene: TRBV4-1; CDR3 length: 19; CDR3 protein: CASSQLTGHPSSGANVLTF
D gene: -; V gene: TRBV18; CDR3 length: 12; CDR3 protein: CASSPDSTEAFF
D gene: -; V gene: TRBV5-1; CDR3 length: 13; CDR3 protein: CASTKAGVETQYF
D gene: -; V gene: TRBV2; CDR3 length: 14; CDR3 protein: CASSSNSPGTEAFF
D gene: TRBD2; V gene: TRBV6-1; CDR3 length: 16; CDR3 protein: CASSEGLAGLYNEQFF
D gene: -; V gene: TRBV7-6; CDR3 length: 14; CDR3 protein: CASSPPLSPDTQYF
D gene: -; V gene: TRBV3-1/TRBV3-2; CDR3 length: 14; CDR3 protein: CASSQDRGRIGYTF
D gene: -; V gene: TRBV28; CDR3 length: 15; CDR3 protein: CASSLYGVRSTEAFF
D gene: -; V gene: TRBV19; CDR3 length: 14; CDR3 protein: CASRSQRNTGELFF
D gene: -; V gene: TRBV19; CDR3 length: 13; CDR3 protein: CASSTSGANVLTF
D gene: TRBD1; V gene: TRBV2; CDR3 length: 15; CDR3 protein: CASSEGYRGGNTIYF
D gene: -; V gene: TRBV24-1; CDR3 length: 17; CDR3 protein: CATSDLSGVLDTGELFF
D gene: -; V gene: TRBV29-1; CDR3 length: 14; CDR3 protein: CSVSSGYSTDTQYF
D gene: -; V gene: TRBV19; CDR3 length: 14; CDR3 protein: CASRGQIRNEKLFF
D gene: -; V gene: TRBV7-2; CDR3 length: 16; CDR3 protein: CASSPDGGRSAGELFF
D gene: TRBD1; V gene: TRBV2; CDR3 length: 15; CDR3 protein: CASTLTGGRHYEQYF
D gene: -; V gene: TRBV7-2; CDR3 length: 15; CDR3 protein: CASSLEGVMSEKLFF
D gene: TRBD2; V gene: TRBV10-3; CDR3 length: 17; CDR3 protein: CAISGGTSGSFTYEQYF
D gene: -; V gene: TRBV2; CDR3 length: 14; CDR3 protein: CASSAQGVNYGYTF
D gene: -; V gene: TRBV7-8; CDR3 length: 15; CDR3 protein: CASSFTPGTNTEAFF
D gene: -; V gene: TRBV6-5; CDR3 length: 15; CDR3 protein: CASSRRGVITDTQYF
D gene: -; V gene: TRBV12-3/TRBV12-4; CDR3 length: 13; CDR3 protein: CASTGDNGSPLHF
D gene: -; V gene: TRBV15; CDR3 length: 15; CDR3 protein: CATSRDRGSNQPQHF
D gene: -; V gene: TRBV4-2; CDR3 length: 14; CDR3 protein: CASSQDHRRGGYTF
D gene: -; V gene: TRBV29-1; CDR3 length: 14; CDR3 protein: CSVGSSGATDTQYF
D gene: -; V gene: TRBV7-9; CDR3 length: 12; CDR3 protein: CASSLSRTEAFF
D gene: -; V gene: TRBV18; CDR3 length: 14; CDR3 protein: CASSLTPISYGYTF
D gene: TRBD1; V gene: TRBV11-2; CDR3 length: 15; CDR3 protein: CASSPRTGGVETQYF
D gene: -; V gene: TRBV7-2; CDR3 length: 18; CDR3 protein: CASSPTGAWASSYNEQFF
D gene: -; V gene: TRBV5-4; CDR3 length: 14; CDR3 protein: CASSWAGRSYGYTF